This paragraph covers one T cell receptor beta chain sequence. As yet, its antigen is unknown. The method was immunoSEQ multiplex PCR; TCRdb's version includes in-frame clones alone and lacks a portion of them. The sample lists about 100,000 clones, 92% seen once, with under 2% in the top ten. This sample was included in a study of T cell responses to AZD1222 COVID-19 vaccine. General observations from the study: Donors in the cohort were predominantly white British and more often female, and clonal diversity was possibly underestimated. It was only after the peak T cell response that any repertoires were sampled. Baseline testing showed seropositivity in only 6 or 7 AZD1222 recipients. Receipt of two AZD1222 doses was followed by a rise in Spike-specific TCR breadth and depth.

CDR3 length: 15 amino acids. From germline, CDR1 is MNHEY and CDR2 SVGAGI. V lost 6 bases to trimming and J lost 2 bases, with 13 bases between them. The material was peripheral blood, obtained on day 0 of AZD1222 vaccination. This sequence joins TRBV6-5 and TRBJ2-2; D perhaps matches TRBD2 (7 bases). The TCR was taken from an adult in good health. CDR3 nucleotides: TGTGCCAGCAGCTGGGGGGGGCCTAACACCGGGGAGCTGTTTTTT. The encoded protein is CASSWGGPNTGELFF.